What follows are 15 T cell receptor beta chains derived from one specimen sequenced in a study of response to subunit inactivated influenza vaccine. TCRdb re-derived calls from the RT-PCR reads in MiXCR, one entry per CDR3 protein. The table shows about 480,000 distinct CDR3 sequences, with 9.5% to 13% occurring only once. The sequencing used PBMCs from blood, collected about 40 days after vaccination. Receptors originate from a man aged 50 or older who received an inactivated influenza vaccine.

V gene TRBV6-2 or TRBV6-3 combines with J gene TRBJ2-7; D is possibly TRBD2 (5 bases). Trimming left V 8 bases short and J 0 bases short, with 14 bases between. The germline CDR1 and CDR2 sequences are MNHEY and SVGEGT. CDR3 size: 14 residues. CDR3: CASCGSESSYEQYF. In nucleotides, the CDR3 is TGTGCCAGCTGCGGGTCTGAAAGCTCCTACGAGCAGTACTTC.

Only one count was recorded for this clonotype. J is TRBJ1-2 and V is TRBV6-1, with no clear D. V lost 8 bases and J lost 0, with 13 bases in between. The CDR3 is 14 residues long. Germline lookup yields CDR1 MNHNS and CDR2 SASEGT. For the CDR3, the DNA is TGTGCCAGCGGGCCACCAAGGTCTAACTATGGCTACACCTTC. Translation gives CASGPPRSNYGYTF.

This clonotype occurred a few times. V gene TRBV11-2 combines with J gene TRBJ2-5; 10 bases are shared with TRBD1. Germline V gene data show CDR1 as SGHAT and CDR2 as FQNNGV. The CDR3 runs 15 residues. Trimming took 4 bases from V and 5 from J; bases not matched to a gene: 7. The CDR3 protein is CASSSPTGGGETQYF. The CDR3 coding sequence is TGTGCCAGCAGCTCCCCGACAGGGGGCGGGGAGACCCAGTACTTC.

This chain uses TRBV7-2 with TRBJ1-4; TRBD1 aligns across 7 bases. Trimming took 1 base from V and 7 from J; bases not matched to a gene: 6. The CDR3 contains 15 residues. The germline V gene has CDR1 SGHTA and CDR2 FQGNSA. CDR3 loop: CASSLGQGRGEKLFF. CDR3 bases: TGTGCCAGCAGCTTAGGACAGGGTCGCGGTGAAAAACTGTTTTTT.

The V gene is TRBV5-1, the J gene TRBJ2-3; D may be TRBD1 (6 bases). In germline, CDR1 is SGHRS, CDR2 YFSETQ. This CDR3 has 19 amino acids. The germline V and J ends were trimmed by 3 bases and 0 bases, with 23 bases remaining between them. CDR3 amino acids: CASSSKLNVDRTSTDTQYF. The DNA for the CDR3 is TGCGCCAGCAGCTCCAAACTAAACGTGGACAGAACTAGCACAGATACGCAGTATTTT. Full variable domain (rest looked up from reference TRBV5-1 and TRBJ2-3): KAGVTQTPRYLIKTRGQQVTLSCSPISGHRSVSWYQQTPGQGLQFLFEYFSETQRNKGNFPGRFSGRQFSNSRSEMNVSTLELGDSALYLCASSSKLNVDRTSTDTQYFGPGTRLTVL.

This clonotype was picked up many times. The rearrangement joins TRBV5-1 to TRBJ2-1; 7 positions match TRBD1. Germline lookup yields CDR1 SGHRS and CDR2 YFSETQ. Trimming at V came to 4 bases and at J to 4 bases, leaving 5 bases not matched to a gene. This CDR3 is built from 14 residues. DNA for the CDR3: TGCGCCAGCAGCCACACGACAGGGTACAATGAGCAGTTCTTC. Its protein is CASSHTTGYNEQFF.

The chain links TRBV7-8 to TRBJ2-7, with TRBD2 matching over 13 bases. Losses at the gene ends were 1 base for V and 0 bases for J; bases not matched to a gene: 3. Germline lookup yields CDR1 SGHVS and CDR2 FQNEAQ. This CDR3 spans 17 amino acids. CDR3 loop: CASSLGGLAGRSYEQYF. The CDR3 coding sequence is TGTGCCAGCAGCTTAGGGGGACTAGCGGGACGCTCCTACGAGCAGTACTTC.

The sample holds many counts of this clonotype. The chain joins TRBV5-1 to TRBJ2-3; no firm D call. Germline V lookup: CDR1 SGHRS, CDR2 YFSETQ. V was trimmed by 0 bases and J by 2 bases, leaving 10 bases between them. The CDR3 is made up of 15 amino acids. The CDR3 nucleotides read TGCGCCAGCAGCTTGGGAAGAGCTGCCACAGATACGCAGTATTTT. It specifies CASSLGRAATDTQYF.

Of note for this clonotype: The missing conserved phenylalanine or tryptophan at the end of this CDR3 makes a read error likely. The chain has TRBV4-2 and TRBJ2-2; unclear D gene. The CDR3 extends over 17 amino acids. Germline values: CDR1 LGHNA, CDR2 YNFKEQ. Trimming removed 0 bases at V and 4 bases at J, with 15 bases between. The CDR3 loop reads CASSQDLQVPPTGELFL. The DNA for the CDR3 is TGTGCCAGCAGCCAAGACCTTCAGGTTCCCCCCACCGGGGAGCTGTTTCTT.

This clonotype turned up a few times. V usage is TRBV20-1 and J usage is TRBJ1-1; possible D gene TRBD1, 6 bases. Germline V gene data show CDR1 as DFQATT and CDR2 as SNEGSKA (reference sequence). Trimming took off 0 bases at V and 1 base at J, with 15 bases between the two ends. CDR3 length: 16 residues. CDR3 protein: CSARDPKQGPNTEAFF. CDR3 DNA sequence: TGCAGTGCTAGAGACCCTAAACAGGGCCCGAACACTGAAGCTTTCTTT.

V is TRBV28 and J is TRBJ2-5; D remains ambiguous. V lost 1 base and J 2 bases, leaving 14 bases between the germline ends. The germline V gene encodes CDR1 MDHEN and CDR2 SYDVKM. The CDR3 consists of 16 residues. CDR3 region: CASSLYPDPTQETQYF. In DNA form, the CDR3 reads TGTGCCAGCAGTTTATATCCGGACCCAACTCAAGAGACCCAGTACTTC.

This clonotype was seen a few times. The gene calls are TRBV5-5 and TRBJ1-2, with 8 bases matching TRBD1. The CDR3 contains 15 residues. From germline, CDR1 is SGHKS and CDR2 YYEKEE (reference sequence). J was trimmed by 2 bases and V by 4 bases; bases with no gene match: 7. CDR3 loop: CASSPQTGVNYGYTF. CDR3 nucleotides: TGTGCCAGCAGCCCGCAGACAGGGGTGAACTATGGCTACACCTTC.

Many counts were recorded for this clonotype. Here the CDR3 DNA reads TGTGCCAGCAGCTTTGAGACAGGCGGGAATTCACCCCTCCACTTT. Translation: CASSFETGGNSPLHF. The chain has TRBV11-2 and TRBJ1-6, with D possibly TRBD1 on 6 matching bases. Germline assignment: CDR1 SGHAT and CDR2 FQNNGV. This CDR3 comprises 15 residues. Trimming cost V 3 bases and J 7 bases, with 13 bases left between them.

The chain carries TRBV3-1 and TRBJ2-2; TRBD2 matches at 15 bases. The CDR3 runs to 15 residues. CDR1 is LGHDT and CDR2 is YNNKEL in the germline V gene (reference sequence). J gave up 9 bases and V 4 bases, and 3 bases lay outside the gene matches. The CDR3 is CASSRTSGRAWELFF. As DNA, the CDR3 is TGTGCCAGCAGCCGGACTAGCGGGAGGGCCTGGGAGCTGTTTTTT.

This clonotype was picked up a small number of times. The chain is built from TRBV7-9 and TRBJ2-3; D is possibly TRBD1 (6 bases). V lost 6 bases and J lost 2, with 15 bases in between. The length of the CDR3 is 15 residues. Germline lookup yields CDR1 SEHNR and CDR2 FQNEAQ (reference sequence). The CDR3 sequence: CASRTDRLNTDTQYF. The CDR3 DNA reads TGTGCCAGCAGGACCGACAGGTTAAACACAGATACGCAGTATTTT.